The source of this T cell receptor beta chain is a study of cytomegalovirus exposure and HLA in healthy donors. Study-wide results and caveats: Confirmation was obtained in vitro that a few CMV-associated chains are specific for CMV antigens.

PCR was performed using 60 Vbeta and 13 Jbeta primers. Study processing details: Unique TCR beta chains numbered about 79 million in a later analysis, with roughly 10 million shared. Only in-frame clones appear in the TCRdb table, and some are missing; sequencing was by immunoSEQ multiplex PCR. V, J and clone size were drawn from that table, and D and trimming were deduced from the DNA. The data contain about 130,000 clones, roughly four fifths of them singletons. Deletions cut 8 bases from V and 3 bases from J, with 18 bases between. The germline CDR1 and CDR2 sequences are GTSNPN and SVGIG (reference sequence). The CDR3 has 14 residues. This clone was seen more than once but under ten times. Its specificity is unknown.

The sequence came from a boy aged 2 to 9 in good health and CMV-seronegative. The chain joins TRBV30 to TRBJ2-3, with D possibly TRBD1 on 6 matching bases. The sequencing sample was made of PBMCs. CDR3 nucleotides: TGTGCCACCGAGCGGCAGGGGAGTACAGATACGCAGTATTTT. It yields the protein CATERQGSTDTQYF.